This record covers a single T cell receptor beta chain. This entry is derived from a study of blood T cell repertoires in COVID-19. About the research overall: The United States, Italy and Spain provided the acute and convalescent COVID-19 samples. Sources were T cells, B-cell-depleted T cells, or PBMCs; the material itself was cDNA or gDNA.

The CDR3 spans 13 residues. Germline CDR1 reads SGDLS; CDR2 reads YYNGEE. The V end was cut by 4 bases, the J end by 4 bases, with 11 bases between. Authors' processing steps: Estimation of nucleated cell counts was performed using reference gene primer amplification. Sequencing used immunoSEQ multiplex PCR; TCRdb keeps in-frame clones, though not all of them. V and J calls and clone size come straight from that table; D and trimming were deduced from the DNA. The profile shows 140,000 to 150,000 clones, 70% to 90% of them singletons. The sequenced material came from peripheral blood. The receptor's source is a man in his 60s with active or convalescent COVID-19. V usage is TRBV9 and J usage is TRBJ1-1; D is ambiguous. The CDR3: CASSPPEVTEAFF. The CDR3 nucleotides are TGTGCCAGCAGCCCCCCCGAGGTCACTGAAGCTTTCTTT.